These 26 T cell receptor beta chains were sequenced from one sample in a study of shared clonotypes between healthy human individuals. The table came from immunoSEQ multiplex PCR; TCRdb's copy has only in-frame clones and leaves some out. The sample lists 1,500,000 or so clones; approximately 98.5% were seen once. Sequences were obtained from naive CD4+ T cells sorted from blood. Subset reported: CD45RA+ positively selected. These receptors were taken from a young man in good health.

V is TRBV7-2 and J is TRBJ2-5; possibly TRBD1 or TRBD2 for D (6 bases each). The CDR3 totals 13 residues. From germline, CDR1 is SGHTA and CDR2 FQGNSA. The V end was cut by 4 bases, the J end by 7 bases, with 13 bases between. The CDR3 protein is CASSSQEGGTQYF. In DNA, the CDR3 is TGTGCCAGCAGCTCTCAGGAGGGGGGGACCCAGTACTTC.

The chain uses TRBV5-4 and TRBJ2-7; 8 bases are shared with TRBD1. CDR3 length equals 13 residues. Germline loops: CDR1 SGHNT, CDR2 YYREEE (reference sequence). The CDR3 bases are TGTGCATATTTGAGTCAGGGGGCTTACGAGCAGTACTTC. This encodes CAYLSQGAYEQYF.

The chain combines TRBV28 with TRBJ2-3; TRBD2 agrees at 7 bases. Germline trimming cut 7 bases from V and 2 bases from J; bases unmatched to any gene: 6. Germline V CDR1 and CDR2: MDHEN, SYDVKM. The CDR3 is 14 residues long. CDR3: CASTPGTTTDTQYF. CDR3 bases: TGTGCCAGCACCCCCGGGACTACCACAGATACGCAGTATTTT.

V gene TRBV6-1 combines with J gene TRBJ1-2; 7 bases align to TRBD1. Unmatched junction bases numbered 14, after V lost 5 bases and J lost 8 bases. This CDR3 contains 15 residues. Germline V gene sequence: CDR1 MNHNS, CDR2 SASEGT. This chain's CDR3 is CASSQSGGTEGGYTF. DNA for the CDR3: TGTGCCAGCAGTCAATCCGGAGGGACAGAAGGCGGCTACACCTTC.

This chain uses TRBV19 with TRBJ2-7; TRBD1 might be the D (5 bases). The V gene's germline CDR1 is LNHDA and CDR2 SQIVND (reference sequence). The CDR3 extends over 14 amino acids. V was shortened by 6 bases and J by 5 bases, with 17 bases between the two germline ends. Here the CDR3 reads CASRARGGVDEQYF. CDR3 nucleotides: TGTGCCAGTAGGGCAAGGGGCGGAGTGGACGAGCAGTACTTC.

This rearrangement joins TRBV2 to TRBJ1-2; D gene uncertain. V was cut by 8 bases and J by 2 bases, with 18 bases left in between. Germline assignment: CDR1 SNHLY and CDR2 FYNNEI. This CDR3 contains 15 residues. The CDR3 spells CASLRRQIDNYGYTF. In nucleotides, the CDR3 is TGTGCCAGCCTTAGGAGGCAAATAGACAACTATGGCTACACCTTC.

The V and J genes are TRBV7-9 and TRBJ2-3, with a tentative D call TRBD2 (5 bases). The germline V and J ends were trimmed by 4 bases and 2 bases, with 13 bases remaining between them. This CDR3 contains 15 residues. In germline, CDR1 is SEHNR, CDR2 FQNEAQ (reference sequence). CDR3 sequence: CASSSILGLTDTQYF. In DNA, the CDR3 is TGTGCCAGCAGCTCGATTCTCGGACTCACAGATACGCAGTATTTT.

The CDR3 loop reads CASSLVVGGSYFATDTQYF. CDR3 coding DNA: TGTGCCAGCAGCTTAGTCGTCGGCGGGAGTTATTTTGCGACAGATACGCAGTATTTT. This chain joins TRBV7-6 and TRBJ2-3, with 7 bases fitting TRBD2. V shed 1 base and J 3 bases; nucleotides not matched to a gene: 16. From germline, CDR1 is SGHVS and CDR2 FNYEAQ. The CDR3 loop spans 19 amino acids.

This clone was recorded once. The gene calls are TRBV29-1 and TRBJ2-1; tentative D call: TRBD2 (7 bases). Deletions cut 3 bases from V and 4 bases from J, with 16 bases between. Germline V gene lookup returns CDR1 SQVTM and CDR2 ANQGSEA. CDR3 length equals 15 residues. The CDR3 spells CSVDVTGRGYNEQFF. The CDR3 region has the DNA TGCAGCGTTGATGTAACGGGGAGGGGGTACAATGAGCAGTTCTTC.

The chain combines TRBV18 with TRBJ2-1, with D maybe TRBD2 (5 bases). CDR3 length: 17 amino acids. Germline CDR1 is KGHSH and CDR2 is LQKENI. V lost 0 bases to trimming and J lost 5 bases, with 17 bases between them. The DNA for the CDR3 is TGTGCCAGCTCACCACCTCTTGGATTGGGAGCGGACAATGAGCAGTTCTTC. This translates into CASSPPLGLGADNEQFF.

V and J are TRBV18 and TRBJ1-2, with a weak D call TRBD1 (5 bases). The germline V gene encodes CDR1 KGHSH and CDR2 LQKENI. The V and J ends lost 2 bases and 8 bases respectively, with 18 bases between them. CDR3 length equals 15 residues. The CDR3 is CASSPSVGVAMGYTF. In nucleotides, the CDR3 is TGTGCCAGCTCACCATCCGTGGGGGTCGCTATGGGCTACACCTTC.

This chain links TRBV5-1 with TRBJ2-7; 10 bases fit TRBD2. With V trimmed by 3 bases and J by 6 bases, 6 bases remained unmatched. The CDR3 contains 14 residues. From germline, CDR1 is SGHRS and CDR2 YFSETQ. CDR3: CASSSKREGSEQYF. The CDR3 DNA is TGCGCCAGCAGCTCCAAGCGGGAGGGCAGCGAGCAGTACTTC.

V is TRBV5-1 and J is TRBJ1-1; possible D gene TRBD1, 5 bases. There are 15 residues in the CDR3. V was clipped by 1 base and J by 4 bases, with 14 bases between them. Per germline, CDR1 SGHRS and CDR2 YFSETQ. The CDR3 nucleotides are TGCGCCAGCAGCTTGTCGGGGCGCGTGGCCACTGAAGCTTTCTTT. This translates into CASSLSGRVATEAFF.

The chain links TRBV28 to TRBJ2-1; D is possibly TRBD1 or TRBD2 (6 bases each). Trimming shortened V by 8 bases and J by 6 bases, and 17 bases separated the two germline ends. The length of the CDR3 is 14 residues. Germline values: CDR1 MDHEN, CDR2 SYDVKM. The CDR3 is CASEGRGGPNEQFF. The CDR3 nucleotides read TGTGCCAGCGAAGGCCGTGGGGGGCCCAATGAGCAGTTCTTC.

The chain uses TRBV5-6 and TRBJ2-2, with D possibly being TRBD1 or TRBD2 (6 bases each). Germline V gene data show CDR1 as SGHDT and CDR2 as YYEEEE. Between the trimmed V and J ends, which lost 4 bases and 7 bases, there was a span of 14 bases. There are 14 residues in the CDR3. CDR3 in DNA: TGTGCCAGCAGCCGCAGGGGAGGTGACGGGGAGCTGTTTTTT. This codes for CASSRRGGDGELFF.

This clone was seen once. V usage is TRBV10-3 and J usage is TRBJ2-5; 8 bases agree with TRBD1. Germline CDR1 and CDR2: ENHRY and SYGVKD. This CDR3 is built from 13 residues. After removal of 6 bases from V and 3 bases from J, the junction contained 3 bases not matched to a gene. CDR3: CAIRRDRKETQYF. The CDR3 DNA is TGTGCCATCAGGAGGGACAGGAAAGAGACCCAGTACTTC.

CDR3 nucleotides: TGTGCCAGCTCACCACCGAATTTGGGACGTAATCAGCCCCAGCATTTT. Its protein product is CASSPPNLGRNQPQHF. The chain has TRBV18 and TRBJ1-5; D may be TRBD1 (5 bases). The ends were cut back, 0 bases at V and 4 bases at J, with 13 bases in the middle. CDR3 size: 16 residues. Germline lookup yields CDR1 KGHSH and CDR2 LQKENI.

The chain joins TRBV29-1 to TRBJ1-4; TRBD1 might be the D (5 bases). CDR1 is SQVTM, CDR2 ANQGSEA, per germline. V gave up 4 bases and J gave up 5 bases, with 11 bases separating them. The CDR3 extends over 13 amino acids. The CDR3 nucleotides are TGCAGCGTTGGGGGCGGTTTCAATGAAAAACTGTTTTTT. Amino acid sequence: CSVGGGFNEKLFF.

The genes are TRBV5-1 and TRBJ2-2; 8 positions agree with TRBD2. V gave up 0 bases and J gave up 5 bases; unmatched junction bases: 3. Germline values: CDR1 SGHRS, CDR2 YFSETQ. The CDR3 length is 15 residues. The CDR3 protein is CASSLVREGTGELFF. CDR3 nucleotides: TGCGCCAGCAGCTTGGTACGGGAGGGGACCGGGGAGCTGTTTTTT.

This chain connects TRBV7-2 to TRBJ2-1; TRBD1 or TRBD2 may be the D gene (5 bases each). V dropped 2 bases and J dropped 12 bases, with 14 bases sitting between them. Germline CDR1 and CDR2: SGHTA and FQGNSA. There are 13 residues in the CDR3. The DNA for the CDR3 is TGTGCCAGCAGCTTATATCCGGGGCAGGTGCAGTTCTTC. Its protein product is CASSLYPGQVQFF.

The chain is built from TRBV7-6 and TRBJ2-7; perhaps D is TRBD1 or TRBD2 (5 bases each). V was clipped by 4 bases and J by 4 bases, with 17 bases between them. The CDR3 loop spans 15 amino acids. CDR1 SGHVS and CDR2 FNYEAQ come from the germline V gene. This chain's CDR3 is CASSYTEGDPYEQYF. In nucleotides, the CDR3 is TGTGCCAGCAGCTATACGGAAGGGGACCCTTACGAGCAGTACTTC.

The chain links TRBV19 to TRBJ1-2, with 10 bases fitting TRBD1. The CDR3 runs 15 residues. Looked up from germline, CDR1 is LNHDA and CDR2 is SQIVND (reference sequence). With 10 bases clipped from V and 5 bases from J, the junction kept 13 bases outside the gene matches. CDR3 region: CATQDPGQGRYGYTF. Written as DNA, the CDR3 is TGTGCCACCCAAGACCCGGGACAGGGGAGGTATGGCTACACCTTC.

The chain is built from TRBV7-8 and TRBJ2-7; 13 bases agree with TRBD2. J gave up 4 bases and V 3 bases, and 24 bases lay outside the gene matches. The CDR3 spans 22 residues. Germline CDR1 reads SGHVS; CDR2 reads FQNEAQ. CDR3 DNA sequence: TGTGCCAGCAGCTTTGGTTGGCTCACAGGCCTGGGGCGGACTAGCGGGAGTTACGAGCAGTACTTC. Translation gives CASSFGWLTGLGRTSGSYEQYF.

This CDR3 is CASSFEYERFQYF. Here the CDR3 DNA reads TGTGCCAGCAGCTTCGAATACGAGCGGTTTCAGTACTTC. The genes are TRBV7-9 and TRBJ2-7; tentatively, D is TRBD2 (5 bases). Germline CDR1 and CDR2: SEHNR and FQNEAQ (reference sequence). This CDR3 is built from 13 residues. The V end was cut by 3 bases, the J end by 10 bases, with 16 bases between.

The J gene is TRBJ2-1, the V gene TRBV4-3, with TRBD2 matching over 15 bases. The germline V gene encodes CDR1 LGHNA and CDR2 YSLEER. The CDR3 has 16 amino acids. Trimming cost V 4 bases and J 8 bases; bases outside gene matches: 6. Here the CDR3 DNA reads TGCGCCAGCAGCCCATTGGGACTAGCGGGAGGTGATGAGCAGTTCTTC. It encodes CASSPLGLAGGDEQFF.

The V gene is TRBV18, the J gene TRBJ1-3; 8 positions agree with TRBD1. The length of the CDR3 is 16 residues. V dropped 6 bases and J dropped 0; count of bases not matched to a gene: 7. From germline, CDR1 is KGHSH and CDR2 LQKENI. The CDR3, as DNA: TGTGCCAGCTCGCAAGGACAGGGTAGCTCTGGAAACACCATATATTTT. The encoded protein is CASSQGQGSSGNTIYF.